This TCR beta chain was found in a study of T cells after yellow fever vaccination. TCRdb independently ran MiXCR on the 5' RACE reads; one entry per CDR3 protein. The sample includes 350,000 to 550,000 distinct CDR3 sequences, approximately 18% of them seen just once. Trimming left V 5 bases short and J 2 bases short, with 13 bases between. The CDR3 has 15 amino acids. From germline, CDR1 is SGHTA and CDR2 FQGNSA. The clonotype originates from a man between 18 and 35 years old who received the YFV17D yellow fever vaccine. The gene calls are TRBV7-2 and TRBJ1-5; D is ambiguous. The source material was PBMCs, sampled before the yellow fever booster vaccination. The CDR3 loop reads CASSPRNGGNQPQHF. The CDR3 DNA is TGTGCCAGCAGCCCGAGAAACGGGGGCAATCAGCCCCAGCATTTT.